Each of the 3 T cell receptor beta chains below was sequenced from the same sample in a study of regulatory T cells in long-lasting Graves disease. Time point given: newly diagnosed GD, antithyroid drugs for less than 3 months. From PBMCs, RNA was extracted and then used to make the TCR library. Construction of the TCR beta libraries employed iRepertoire HTBI primers in conjunction with Arm-PCR of CDR3 regions. TCRdb ran MiXCR on the multiplex PCR reads and lists one entry per CDR3 protein. The sample comprises 200,000 to 250,000 distinct CDR3 sequences, roughly 19% of which are singletons, and over 9.5% rests with the top ten. The same specimen was also included in a second study, on T cells in Graves' hyperthyroidism and ophthalmopathy.

The material was peripheral blood mononuclear cells (PBMCs), obtained at new diagnosis, from a patient treated with antithyroid drugs. The origin of the receptors is a woman aged 25 to 39 with Graves disease.

The rearrangement uses TRBV11-2 and TRBJ2-3; 7 nucleotides line up with TRBD2. The CDR3 has 13 amino acids. Germline CDR1 SGHAT, CDR2 FQNNGV. V lost 5 bases to trimming and J lost 6 bases; unmatched junction nucleotides: 5. In nucleotides, the CDR3 is TGTGCCAGCAGCCGAGCGGGGTCCGATACGCAGTATTTT. It specifies CASSRAGSDTQYF.

This clonotype occurred many times. The chain uses TRBV11-2 and TRBJ1-1, with 9 bases identical to TRBD1. Trimming cost V 4 bases and J 6 bases; bases outside gene matches: 9. CDR3 size: 15 residues. The germline gives CDR1 SGHAT, CDR2 FQNNGV. CDR3 sequence reads: CASSSRTGDGPEAFF. The CDR3, as DNA: TGTGCCAGCAGCTCAAGGACAGGGGATGGCCCTGAAGCTTTCTTT.

This clonotype was counted ten times or more. V and J are TRBV28 and TRBJ2-5, with D possibly matching TRBD1 (6 bases). The CDR3 has 15 residues. Trimming shortened V by 5 bases and J by 0 bases, and 13 bases separated the two germline ends. CDR1 is MDHEN and CDR2 is SYDVKM in the germline V gene. CDR3 in amino acids: CASSPTRGNQETQYF. The CDR3 DNA reads TGTGCCAGCAGTCCAACAAGGGGGAACCAAGAGACCCAGTACTTC.